This T cell receptor beta chain was documented in a study of blood T cell repertoires in COVID-19. Study in general: Acute-phase and convalescent COVID-19 samples originated in the United States, Italy and Spain. T cells, B-cell-depleted T cells, or PBMCs provided the cDNA or gDNA that served as material.

Per the original methods: Reference gene primer amplification gave estimated nucleated cell counts. Sequenced by immunoSEQ multiplex PCR; TCRdb stores in-frame clones only, minus some. The V and J calls and the clone size are those of that table, but D and trimming were determined from the DNA. The sample has around 200,000 clones; around 80% are singletons. This CDR3 is built from 12 residues. Per the germline V gene, CDR1 is SGHNT and CDR2 is YYREEE (reference sequence). The germline V and J ends were trimmed by 0 bases and 7 bases, with 8 bases remaining between them. A word on this clone: The same CDR3 also results from other DNA sequences found in this sample.

The chain carries TRBV5-4 and TRBJ2-7, with D possibly matching TRBD2 (5 bases). Sequencing was done on a sample of peripheral blood. The TCR sequence derives from a human donor in a cohort sampled during active COVID-19. The CDR3 region has the DNA TGTGCCAGCAGCTTGGGGTCGGGAGAGCAGTACTTC. It is translated as CASSLGSGEQYF.